This T cell receptor beta chain was documented in a study of tumor and adjacent non-tumor tissue in lung cancer. Study outcomes and limitations: Tumor TCR diversity, when higher, was linked to shorter survival. In normal lung, the top 100 clones were significantly more dominant than in tumor.

A note on this clonotype: Its antigen remains unidentified.

No cell sorting was done before RNA was extracted from the tissue. This non-tumor lung sample came from over 3 cm beyond the tumor edge. TCRbeta libraries were built with three rounds of nested PCR, modified from ARM-PCR. A single record per CDR3 protein comes from TCRdb applying MiXCR to the multiplex PCR reads. Among some 95,000 distinct CDR3 sequences, more than 80% were seen once, and the ten largest hold roughly 29%. The sample comprised distant non-tumor lung tissue. The receptor's source is a man aged 55-75 years with small cell lung cancer.

The CDR3 sequence is CASKAAGNNEQFF. In DNA form, the CDR3 reads TGTGCCAGTAAGGCAGCGGGAAACAATGAGCAGTTCTTC. V and J are TRBV19 and TRBJ2-1; 7 nucleotides align to TRBD2. Unmatched junction bases numbered 5, after V lost 7 bases and J lost 5 bases. There are 13 residues in the CDR3. Germline CDR1 and CDR2: LNHDA and SQIVND (reference sequence).